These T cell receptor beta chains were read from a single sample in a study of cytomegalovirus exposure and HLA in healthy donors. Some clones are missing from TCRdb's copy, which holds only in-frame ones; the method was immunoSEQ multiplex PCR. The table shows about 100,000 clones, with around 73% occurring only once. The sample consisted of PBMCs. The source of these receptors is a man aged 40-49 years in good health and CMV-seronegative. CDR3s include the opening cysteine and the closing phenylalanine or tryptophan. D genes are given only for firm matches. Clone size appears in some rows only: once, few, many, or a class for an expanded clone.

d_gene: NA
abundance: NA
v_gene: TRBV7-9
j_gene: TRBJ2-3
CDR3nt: TGTGCCAGCAGCTTAAGGGGTAGCACAGATACGCAGTATTTT
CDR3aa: CASSLRGSTDTQYF

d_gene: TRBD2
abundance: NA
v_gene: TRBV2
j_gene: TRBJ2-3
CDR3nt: TGTGCCAGCAGGAAGTTGGCGGGGGAATTCACAGATACGCAGTATTTT
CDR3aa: CASRKLAGEFTDTQYF

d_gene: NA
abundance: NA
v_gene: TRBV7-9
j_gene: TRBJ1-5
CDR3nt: TGTGCCAGCAGCTTAGGGACAGGCAATCAGCCCCAGCATTTT
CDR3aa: CASSLGTGNQPQHF

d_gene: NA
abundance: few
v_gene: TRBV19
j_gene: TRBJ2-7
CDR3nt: TGTGCCAGTAGGACTAGGTTGGCCTACGAGCAGTACTTC
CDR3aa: CASRTRLAYEQYF

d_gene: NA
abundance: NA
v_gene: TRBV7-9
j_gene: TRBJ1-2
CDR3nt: TGTGCTAGCAGCTTATGGCAGGGAGGAAATGGCTACACCTTC
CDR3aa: CASSLWQGGNGYTF

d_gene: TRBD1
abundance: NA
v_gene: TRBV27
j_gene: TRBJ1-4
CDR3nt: TGTGCCAGCAGTCTACAGGGGGCGCGTGAAAAACTGTTTTTT
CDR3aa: CASSLQGAREKLFF

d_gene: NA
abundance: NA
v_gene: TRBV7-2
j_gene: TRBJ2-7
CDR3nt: TGTGCCAGCAGCTCCGCTTGGGGCGGATACTACGAGCAGTACTTC
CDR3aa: CASSSAWGGYYEQYF

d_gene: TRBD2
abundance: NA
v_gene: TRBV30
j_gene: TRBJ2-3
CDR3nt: TGTGCCTGGAGTGTAAGGACTAGCGGGGGGGGCGTGTTTACAGATACGCAGTATTTT
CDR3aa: CAWSVRTSGGGVFTDTQYF

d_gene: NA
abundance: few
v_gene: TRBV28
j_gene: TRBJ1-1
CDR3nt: TGTGCCAGCAATACCGGCGGGAAGAACACTGAAGCTTTCTTT
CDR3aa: CASNTGGKNTEAFF

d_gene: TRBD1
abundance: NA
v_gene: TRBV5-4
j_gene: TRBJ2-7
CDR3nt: TGTGCCAGCAAATTAGACAGGGTAGACAACGAGCAGTACTTC
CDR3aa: CASKLDRVDNEQYF

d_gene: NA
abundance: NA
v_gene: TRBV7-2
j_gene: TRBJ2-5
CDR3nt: TGTGCCAGCAGCCGTTCGAGCGTCGTGGAGACCCAGTACTTC
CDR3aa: CASSRSSVVETQYF

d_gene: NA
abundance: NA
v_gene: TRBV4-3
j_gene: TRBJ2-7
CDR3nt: TGCGCCAGCAGCCAAGATGTGGCGGCCGGGGAGGAGCAGTACTTC
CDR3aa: CASSQDVAAGEEQYF

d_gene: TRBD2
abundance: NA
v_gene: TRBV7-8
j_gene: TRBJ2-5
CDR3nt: TGTGCCAGTACGGGCGGGGGGGCCTACGAGACCCAGTACTTC
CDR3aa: CASTGGGAYETQYF

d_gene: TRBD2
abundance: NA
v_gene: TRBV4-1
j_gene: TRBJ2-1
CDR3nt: TGCGCCAGCAGCCAAGTATTCGCTAGCGGTCCCTACAATGAGCAGTTCTTC
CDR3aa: CASSQVFASGPYNEQFF

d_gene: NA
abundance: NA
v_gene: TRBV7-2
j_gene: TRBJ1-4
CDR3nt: TGTGCCAGCAGCCTTGACAGAGTAAATGAAAAACTGTTTTTT
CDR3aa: CASSLDRVNEKLFF

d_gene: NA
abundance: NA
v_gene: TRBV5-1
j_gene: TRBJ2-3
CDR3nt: TGCGCCAGCAGCCCCCCTGGCGGGTCTGGCACAGATACGCAGTATTTT
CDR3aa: CASSPPGGSGTDTQYF

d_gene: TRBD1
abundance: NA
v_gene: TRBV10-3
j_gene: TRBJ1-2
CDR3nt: TGTGCCATCAGAAATACAGGGGTTGATGGCTACACCTTC
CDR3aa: CAIRNTGVDGYTF